These 28 T cell receptor beta chains were all obtained from the same sample, sequenced in a study of post-analysis software for immune sequencing data. For these TCRs, the target antigens are not known. Study conclusions and caveats: Relative to controls, patients had 4 or 5 TRBV segments at higher frequency, with TRBV5-6, TRBV5-1 and TRBV20-1 among these.

Prepared TCR beta cDNA libraries contained unique molecular identifiers. TCRdb redid the calling of the PCR reads with MiXCR, one entry per CDR3 protein. Of 820,000 or so distinct CDR3 sequences listed, about 53% are singletons. The sample consisted of blood. Every receptor here comes from a girl under 18 with multiple sclerosis.

The chain couples TRBV7-2 to TRBJ2-3; no clear D gene. The CDR3 is 12 amino acids. CDR1 SGHTA and CDR2 FQGNSA come from the germline V gene. The V and J ends lost 5 bases and 6 bases respectively, with 9 bases between them. Written as DNA, the CDR3 is TGTGCCAGCAGCACTATACGGGATACGCAGTATTTT. This sequence encodes CASSTIRDTQYF. The whole variable domain, remainder taken from reference TRBV7-2 and TRBJ2-3, is GAGVSQSPSNKVTEKGKDVELRCDPISGHTALYWYRQSLGQGLEFLIYFQGNSAPDKSGLPSDRFSAERTGGSVSTLTIQRTQQEDSAVYLCASSTIRDTQYFGPGTRLTVL.

The sample holds a few counts of this clonotype. The rearrangement links TRBV12-3 or TRBV12-4 to TRBJ2-5; 10 bases fit TRBD1. Losses at the gene ends were 6 bases for V and 6 bases for J; bases not matched to a gene: 7. This CDR3 contains 14 residues. The CDR3 DNA follows: TGTGCCAGCAGCCCGACAGGGGGCTTGAAGACCCAGTACTTC. This encodes CASSPTGGLKTQYF.

The rearrangement joins TRBV6-2 or TRBV6-3 to TRBJ2-7, with 11 nucleotides matching TRBD2. Germline assignment: CDR1 MNHEY and CDR2 SVGEGT. V lost 3 bases to trimming and J lost 3 bases; unmatched junction nucleotides: 4. This CDR3 region has 15 residues. Written as DNA, the CDR3 is TGTGCCAGCAGTTATAGCGGGAGGGGGATCTACGAGCAGTACTTC. The encoded protein is CASSYSGRGIYEQYF.

The J gene is TRBJ2-5, the V gene TRBV7-2; either TRBD1 or TRBD2 may fit D (5 bases each). With 4 bases removed from V and 11 bases from J, the gap between germline ends came to 20 bases. This CDR3 is built from 14 residues. Germline values: CDR1 SGHTA, CDR2 FQGNSA. This chain's CDR3 is CASSSGTGAVEQYF. For the CDR3, the DNA is TGTGCCAGCAGCTCCGGGACCGGCGCAGTGGAGCAGTACTTC.

V gene TRBV20-1 combines with J gene TRBJ2-7; 7 positions agree with TRBD2. With 5 bases clipped from V and 1 base from J, the junction kept 2 bases outside the gene matches. The CDR3 has 12 residues. Germline V gives CDR1 DFQATT, CDR2 SNEGSKA (reference sequence). The chain's CDR3 is CSASRGSYEQYF. The CDR3 DNA is TGCAGTGCTTCGCGGGGGTCCTACGAGCAGTACTTC.

The V gene is TRBV29-1, the J gene TRBJ2-3; D possibly matches TRBD1 or TRBD2 (5 bases each). The CDR3 has 14 amino acids. The germline CDR1 and CDR2 sequences are SQVTM and ANQGSEA. V was trimmed by 7 bases and J by 6 bases, leaving 20 bases between them. The CDR3 nucleotides read TGCAGCGCCCCGGGACCGAAGTCGGGGGATACGCAGTATTTT. The encoded protein is CSAPGPKSGDTQYF.

The rearrangement links TRBV4-3 to TRBJ1-2; no clear D. CDR3 size: 15 residues. Germline V gene data show CDR1 as LGHNA and CDR2 as YSLEER. Trimming cost V 1 base and J 0 bases, with 9 bases left between them. The CDR3 DNA is TGCGCCAGCAGCCAAGTTGCAGTTACTAACTATGGCTACACCTTC. Translation gives CASSQVAVTNYGYTF.

The chain couples TRBV5-1 to TRBJ2-3; TRBD1 might be the D (5 bases). This CDR3 comprises 17 residues. Trimming removed 4 bases at V and 0 bases at J, with 18 bases between. Germline V gene sequence: CDR1 SGHRS, CDR2 YFSETQ. Here the CDR3 DNA reads TGCGCCAGCAGCCGAACAACGACAGCGTCTAGCACAGATACGCAGTATTTT. Amino acids: CASSRTTTASSTDTQYF.

The rearrangement joins TRBV7-6 to TRBJ2-7; 9 nucleotides align to TRBD1. Unmatched junction bases numbered 9, after V lost 5 bases and J lost 1 base. From germline, CDR1 is SGHVS and CDR2 FNYEAQ. The CDR3 consists of 16 residues. CDR3 in amino acids: CASSDTLGTGSYEQYF. Here the CDR3 DNA reads TGTGCCAGCAGCGATACTCTCGGGACAGGGTCCTACGAGCAGTACTTC.

The J gene is TRBJ2-5, the V gene TRBV2, with unresolved D. Germline lookup yields CDR1 SNHLY and CDR2 FYNNEI. V lost 3 bases and J lost 0, with 8 bases in between. The CDR3 loop spans 14 amino acids. CDR3 protein: CASSERPYQETQYF. CDR3 DNA sequence: TGTGCCAGCAGTGAGCGTCCCTACCAAGAGACCCAGTACTTC.

This clonotype turned up a few times. The V call is TRBV9, the J call TRBJ2-5, with D possibly being TRBD1 (6 bases). This CDR3 region has 13 residues. Trimming stripped 4 bases from V and 11 bases from J, with 18 bases between. CDR1 is SGDLS, CDR2 YYNGEE, per germline. CDR3 bases: TGTGCCAGCAGCCCCGTAGGGGGAAATGAGCAGTACTTC. Translation: CASSPVGGNEQYF.

The chain joins TRBV7-9 to TRBJ1-5; 7 bases are a match to TRBD1. The germline V gene has CDR1 SEHNR and CDR2 FQNEAQ (reference sequence). The CDR3 consists of 16 residues. V shed 5 bases, J shed 3 bases, and the junction held 10 bases outside the gene matches. CDR3 DNA sequence: TGTGCCAGCAGCGATACCGGGACAGCAAACAATCAGCCCCAGCATTTT. Translating it yields CASSDTGTANNQPQHF.

This clonotype was recorded a few times. The V and J genes are TRBV20-1 and TRBJ2-4; D perhaps matches TRBD2 (8 bases). The J call may be in error: the DNA end matches TRBJ2-5 better. This CDR3 spans 14 amino acids. CDR1 DFQATT and CDR2 SNEGSKA come from the germline V gene (reference sequence). The CDR3 is CSVPVAGRQGTQYF. The CDR3 nucleotides are TGCAGTGTCCCGGTAGCGGGACGACAGGGGACCCAGTACTTC.

A remark on this clonotype: The junction departs from germline at one end; a sequencing error may be responsible. The chain employs TRBV20-1 and TRBJ1-6; D gene uncertain. Germline values: CDR1 DFQATT, CDR2 SNEGSKA (reference sequence). This CDR3 region has 15 residues. This CDR3 reads CSASLPSSYDSPLHF. The CDR3 bases are TGCAGTGCTAGTCTCCCGAGCTCCTATGATTCACCCCTCCACTTT.

The chain is built from TRBV2 and TRBJ1-5; the D is unclear. Trimming pared 2 bases from V and 0 bases from J, leaving 2 bases between. The V gene's germline CDR1 is SNHLY and CDR2 FYNNEI. The CDR3 is 13 residues long. CDR3: CASSEHSNQPQHF. CDR3 DNA sequence: TGTGCCAGCAGTGAACATAGCAATCAGCCCCAGCATTTT.

This clonotype turned up a few times. The rearrangement joins TRBV29-1 to TRBJ1-1; D unclear. From germline, CDR1 is SQVTM and CDR2 ANQGSEA. The CDR3 is 14 amino acids. V lost 6 bases and J 1 base, leaving 15 bases between the germline ends. The CDR3 region has the DNA TGCAGCGTGATACTGCGGTTGGGGAACACTGAAGCTTTCTTT. Residues: CSVILRLGNTEAFF.

The rearrangement uses TRBV29-1 and TRBJ2-3; D may correspond to TRBD1 or TRBD2 (5 bases each). The CDR3 contains 15 residues. Trimming cost V 7 bases and J 2 bases, with 19 bases left between them. Germline CDR1 SQVTM, CDR2 ANQGSEA. DNA of the CDR3: TGCAGCGCACGAGGGGCCCTCGGGCTCACAGATACGCAGTATTTT. Its translation: CSARGALGLTDTQYF.

This clonotype showed up just a few times. The chain couples TRBV20-1 to TRBJ2-3, with 7 bases that match TRBD2. Germline CDR1 DFQATT, CDR2 SNEGSKA (reference sequence). The CDR3 extends over 14 amino acids. The V segment lost 4 bases and the J segment 0 bases; nucleotides outside the gene matches: 4. CDR3 sequence: CSANGGGSTDTQYF. In DNA, the CDR3 is TGCAGTGCTAACGGCGGGGGTAGCACAGATACGCAGTATTTT.

The rearrangement links TRBV5-1 to TRBJ2-7, with TRBD1 as a possible D gene (6 bases). The CDR3 sequence is 12 residues long. V gave up 4 bases and J gave up 4 bases, with 9 bases separating them. The germline CDR1 and CDR2 sequences are SGHRS and YFSETQ. CDR3 bases: TGCGCCAGCAGCGACGGACAGTACGAGCAGTACTTC. This codes for CASSDGQYEQYF.

This clonotype was seen a handful of times. CDR3: CAISEVTYGYTF. The CDR3 DNA reads TGTGCCATCAGTGAAGTTACCTATGGCTACACCTTC. This sequence joins TRBV10-3 and TRBJ1-2; D is uncertain. V was trimmed by 3 bases and J by 4 bases, leaving 6 bases between them. The CDR3 is 12 residues long. CDR1 is ENHRY and CDR2 is SYGVKD in the germline V gene.

The chain carries TRBV2 and TRBJ1-5; no firm D call. Germline lookup yields CDR1 SNHLY and CDR2 FYNNEI. Trimming stripped 4 bases from V and 0 bases from J, with 4 bases between. This CDR3 has 13 residues. The CDR3 spells CASSAFSNQPQHF. The DNA for the CDR3 is TGTGCCAGCAGTGCTTTTAGCAATCAGCCCCAGCATTTT.

This clonotype has only a few counts. The rearrangement uses TRBV5-5 and TRBJ1-2; D gene ambiguous. CDR1 is SGHKS, CDR2 YYEKEE, per germline (reference sequence). The CDR3 covers 15 residues. V was cut by 3 bases and J by 4 bases, with 16 bases left in between. Written as DNA, the CDR3 is TGTGCCAGCAGCTCCCACCCGGGTGGGTCCTATGGCTACACCTTC. It encodes CASSSHPGGSYGYTF.

The V and J genes are TRBV27 and TRBJ1-2, with 7 bases aligning to TRBD1. The V gene's germline CDR1 is MNHEY and CDR2 SMNVEV (reference sequence). There are 12 residues in the CDR3. V was pared by 5 bases and J by 8 bases, with 5 bases of the junction left unmatched. In DNA form, the CDR3 reads TGTGCCAGCAGTCCGACAGGGATCGGCTACACCTTC. This gives the protein CASSPTGIGYTF.

The V call is TRBV5-1, the J call TRBJ2-3; D is ambiguous. V was trimmed by 3 bases and J by 5 bases, leaving 7 bases between them. The CDR3 consists of 12 residues. The germline V gene encodes CDR1 SGHRS and CDR2 YFSETQ. The CDR3 sequence is CASSSNGDTQYF. The CDR3 DNA sequence: TGCGCCAGCAGCTCGAATGGAGATACGCAGTATTTT.

The chain couples TRBV2 to TRBJ2-3, with 7 bases fitting TRBD2. The CDR3 covers 16 residues. J was trimmed by 1 base and V by 6 bases; bases with no gene match: 10. Looked up from germline, CDR1 is SNHLY and CDR2 is FYNNEI. This chain's CDR3 is CASRPSVLAGTDTQYF. DNA of the CDR3: TGTGCCAGCAGGCCGAGTGTCCTAGCGGGCACAGATACGCAGTATTTT.

The chain links TRBV29-1 to TRBJ2-2, with D perhaps given as TRBD1 or TRBD2 (5 bases each). With 3 bases removed from V and 1 base from J, the gap between germline ends came to 12 bases. Germline loops: CDR1 SQVTM, CDR2 ANQGSEA. The CDR3 consists of 15 residues. The CDR3 region is CSVETMGLNTGELFF. The CDR3 region has the DNA TGCAGCGTTGAGACTATGGGGCTGAACACCGGGGAGCTGTTTTTT.

This clonotype was counted between two and nine times. The V and J genes are TRBV7-2 and TRBJ2-7; 8 nucleotides agree with TRBD1. There are 14 residues in the CDR3. Germline V lookup: CDR1 SGHTA, CDR2 FQGNSA. J was trimmed by 4 bases and V by 5 bases; bases with no gene match: 7. This CDR3 is CASSPSRQGYEQYF. The CDR3 DNA is TGTGCCAGCAGCCCGTCAAGACAGGGGTACGAGCAGTACTTC.

The J gene is TRBJ2-3, the V gene TRBV24-1, with a tentative D call TRBD1 (5 bases). Trimming removed 4 bases from V and 5 bases from J, with 21 bases in between. Looked up from germline, CDR1 is KGHDR and CDR2 is SFDVKD. The CDR3 loop spans 17 amino acids. The CDR3 bases are TGTGCCACCAGTGACCCCTCCCCAGGGTCCTCAGGAGATACGCAGTATTTT. Protein: CATSDPSPGSSGDTQYF.